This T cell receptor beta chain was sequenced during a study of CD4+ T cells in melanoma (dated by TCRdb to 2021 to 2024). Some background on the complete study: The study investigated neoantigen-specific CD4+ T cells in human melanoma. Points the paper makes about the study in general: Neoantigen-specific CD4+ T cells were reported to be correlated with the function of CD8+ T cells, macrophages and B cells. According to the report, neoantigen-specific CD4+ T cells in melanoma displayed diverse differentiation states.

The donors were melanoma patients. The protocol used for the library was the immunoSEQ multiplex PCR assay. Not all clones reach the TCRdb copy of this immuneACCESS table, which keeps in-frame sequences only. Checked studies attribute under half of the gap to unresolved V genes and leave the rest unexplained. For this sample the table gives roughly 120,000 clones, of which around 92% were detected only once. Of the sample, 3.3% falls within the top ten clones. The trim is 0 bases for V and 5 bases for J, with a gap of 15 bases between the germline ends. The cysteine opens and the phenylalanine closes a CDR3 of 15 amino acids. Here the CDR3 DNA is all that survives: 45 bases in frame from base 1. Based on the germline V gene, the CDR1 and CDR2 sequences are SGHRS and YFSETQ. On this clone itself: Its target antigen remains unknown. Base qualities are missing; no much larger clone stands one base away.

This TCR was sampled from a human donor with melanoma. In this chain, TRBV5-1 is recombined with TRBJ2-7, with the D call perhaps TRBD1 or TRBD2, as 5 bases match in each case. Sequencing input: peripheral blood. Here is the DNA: TGCGCCAGCAGCTTGGGGGTCCTGGGGGTCCACGAGCAGTACTTC. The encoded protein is CASSLGVLGVHEQYF.